These 21 T cell receptor beta chains share one sample of origin, sequenced in a study of blood T cells in healthy people across ages. A second PCR of 7 to 11 cycles used a sample-barcoded 5' primer and a J-beta primer mix. TCRdb itself ran the 5' RACE reads through MiXCR, one entry per CDR3 protein. The table records 2 million or so distinct CDR3 sequences, 40% to 55% of them present only once. The sequenced sample consisted of blood. The receptors were gathered from a woman in her thirties or forties in good health.

This clonotype was observed a handful of times. The chain carries TRBV27 and TRBJ2-3; possibly TRBD1 or TRBD2 for D (5 bases each). V lost 1 base to trimming and J lost 0 bases, with 20 bases between them. This CDR3 has 19 amino acids. The V gene's germline CDR1 is MNHEY and CDR2 SMNVEV (reference sequence). CDR3 DNA: TGTGCCAGCAGTTTATTTCCCCGCACCGGGACGGCTAGCACAGATACGCAGTATTTT. Translated, it gives CASSLFPRTGTASTDTQYF.

This chain links TRBV4-2 with TRBJ2-3, with D tentatively TRBD1 or TRBD2 (5 bases each). With 1 base removed from V and 1 base from J, the gap between germline ends came to 12 bases. Germline assignment: CDR1 LGHNA and CDR2 YNFKEQ. The CDR3 has 16 residues. CDR3 region: CASSQASGTGTDTQYF. CDR3 coding DNA: TGTGCCAGCAGCCAAGCGTCGGGGACCGGCACAGATACGCAGTATTTT.

J is TRBJ2-1 and V is TRBV20-1; a possible D gene is TRBD2 (6 bases). CDR3 length: 17 residues. Germline CDR1 is DFQATT and CDR2 is SNEGSKA (reference sequence). Trimming pared 6 bases from V and 4 bases from J, leaving 25 bases between. In nucleotides, the CDR3 is TGCAGTGCCCCCCCGGCAAGGCAGGACTACTTATACAATGAGCAGTTCTTC. This translates into CSAPPARQDYLYNEQFF.

This clonotype appeared a few times. The CDR3 DNA follows: TGTGCCACCAGCATCAGCCTGGGAGCCAAAAACATTCAGTACTTC. Protein sequence: CATSISLGAKNIQYF. This chain links TRBV15 with TRBJ2-4; D uncertain. The CDR3 has 15 residues. Germline V gene sequence: CDR1 LNHNV, CDR2 YYDKDF (reference sequence). The V gene lost 4 bases and the J gene lost 0 bases, with 10 bases spanning the gap.

As regards this clonotype: This may be a read error, as it is one base from a much larger clone. The J gene is TRBJ2-5, the V gene TRBV12-3 or TRBV12-4; no firm D call. The CDR3 is 13 amino acids. The chain's CDR3 is CAGSLSPAKTQYF. The CDR3 region has the DNA TGTGCCGGCAGTTTATCCCCTGCCAAGACCCAGTACTTC.

This chain joins TRBV7-2 and TRBJ2-3; 13 bases agree with TRBD2. CDR1 is SGHTA, CDR2 FQGNSA, per germline. Unmatched junction bases numbered 4, after V lost 4 bases and J lost 0 bases. The CDR3 length is 17 residues. In nucleotides, the CDR3 is TGTGCCAGCAGCTGGGGACTAGCGGGGAGGAGCACAGATACGCAGTATTTT. This sequence encodes CASSWGLAGRSTDTQYF. The full variable domain, rest sourced from reference TRBV7-2 and TRBJ2-3, is GAGVSQSPSNKVTEKGKDVELRCDPISGHTALYWYRQSLGQGLEFLIYFQGNSAPDKSGLPSDRFSAERTGGSVSTLTIQRTQQEDSAVYLCASSWGLAGRSTDTQYFGPGTRLTVL.

The chain is built from TRBV7-2 and TRBJ1-1, with TRBD1 as a possible D gene (6 bases). The CDR3 has 15 amino acids. Germline values: CDR1 SGHTA, CDR2 FQGNSA. Trimming left V 6 bases short and J 0 bases short, with 14 bases between. CDR3: CASRRGSPMNTEAFF. CDR3 bases: TGTGCCAGCAGAAGGGGGAGTCCCATGAACACTGAAGCTTTCTTT.

V and J are TRBV7-8 and TRBJ2-1; tentatively, D is TRBD2 (5 bases). Between the trimmed V and J ends, which lost 4 bases and 9 bases, there was a span of 16 bases. The CDR3 spans 14 residues. Germline lookup yields CDR1 SGHVS and CDR2 FQNEAQ. CDR3 in DNA: TGTGCCAGCAGCTGGGAAGCGGCTCAAACTGAGCAGTTCTTC. It codes for CASSWEAAQTEQFF.

This clonotype showed up just a few times. The genes are TRBV12-3 or TRBV12-4 and TRBJ2-5, with 8 bases identical to TRBD1. V was clipped by 3 bases and J by 2 bases; unmatched bases: 8. This CDR3 comprises 16 residues. The CDR3 spells CASSLVGRGLQETQYF. The DNA of the CDR3 is TGTGCCAGCAGTTTGGTGGGCAGGGGGCTTCAAGAGACCCAGTACTTC.

The chain joins TRBV14 to TRBJ2-1; 7 positions agree with TRBD1. Trimming removed 4 bases from V and 3 bases from J; junction bases left unmatched: 12. The germline gives CDR1 SGHDN, CDR2 FVKESK. The CDR3 length is 17 residues. The CDR3 DNA sequence: TGTGCCAGCAGCCGACAGGGTACAAGGGGTAACTACAATGAGCAGTTCTTC. This gives the protein CASSRQGTRGNYNEQFF.

This clonotype occurred many times. V and J are TRBV5-1 and TRBJ2-7, with TRBD2 as a possible D gene (5 bases). V dropped 4 bases and J dropped 0 bases, with 17 bases sitting between them. CDR1 is SGHRS, CDR2 YFSETQ, per germline. This CDR3 has 16 residues. The CDR3 DNA sequence: TGCGCCAGCAGCCCCGAGGGCAGTCGGTACTCCTACGAGCAGTACTTC. This translates into CASSPEGSRYSYEQYF.

This clonotype was observed a handful of times. The chain joins TRBV20-1 to TRBJ1-2, with D maybe TRBD1 (6 bases). The germline V gene has CDR1 DFQATT and CDR2 SNEGSKA (reference sequence). Trimming took 3 bases from V and 2 from J, leaving 13 bases between them. The CDR3 totals 14 residues. The CDR3 bases are TGCAGTGCTAGTCTGAGGACAGACAACTATGGCTACACCTTC. It encodes CSASLRTDNYGYTF.

The chain combines TRBV4-3 with TRBJ1-2; no clear D. CDR1 is LGHNA, CDR2 YSLEER, per germline. V was cut by 0 bases and J by 5 bases, with 13 bases left in between. The CDR3 runs 15 residues. CDR3 nucleotide sequence: TGCGCCAGCAGCCAAGAGGCCAGGAGGCGTTATGGCTACACCTTC. It translates to CASSQEARRRYGYTF.

The J gene is TRBJ1-5, the V gene TRBV29-1; TRBD1 matches 7 bases. Germline V lookup: CDR1 SQVTM, CDR2 ANQGSEA. With 2 bases clipped from V and 9 bases from J, the junction kept 10 bases outside the gene matches. This CDR3 comprises 14 residues. The CDR3 bases are TGCAGCGTTGAAACAGGGGCAGCCGGGGGGCCCCAGCATTTT. It is translated as CSVETGAAGGPQHF.

This clonotype was seen a single time. The chain recombines TRBV6-1 with TRBJ1-2; TRBD1 matches at 9 bases. The CDR3 loop spans 16 amino acids. In germline, CDR1 is MNHNS, CDR2 SASEGT. J lost 6 bases, V lost 8 bases, and 16 bases had no gene match. The CDR3 sequence: CASSLTGTGLRDGYTF. DNA for the CDR3: TGTGCCAGCTCGTTAACAGGGACAGGGCTTCGGGATGGCTACACCTTC.

The chain couples TRBV4-1 to TRBJ1-2; tentatively, D is TRBD1 (6 bases). CDR1 is MGHRA and CDR2 is YSYEKL in the germline V gene. V gave up 0 bases and J gave up 4 bases, with 15 bases separating them. The CDR3 consists of 16 residues. The CDR3: CASSQEGGGVGYGYTF. CDR3 DNA sequence: TGCGCCAGCAGCCAAGAGGGAGGGGGGGTAGGCTATGGCTACACCTTC.

The chain couples TRBV20-1 to TRBJ1-3; perhaps TRBD1 as D (5 bases). Trimming took off 6 bases at V and 7 bases at J, with 22 bases between the two ends. The CDR3 totals 15 residues. CDR1 is DFQATT and CDR2 is SNEGSKA in the germline V gene (reference sequence). In DNA, the CDR3 is TGCAGTGCCAGTGACCCGTCCGGGACCGGGAACACCATATATTTT. Translation: CSASDPSGTGNTIYF.

The chain recombines TRBV5-5 with TRBJ2-5; 7 bases align to TRBD2. Germline V gene data show CDR1 as SGHKS and CDR2 as YYEKEE (reference sequence). With 4 bases clipped from V and 5 bases from J, the junction kept 14 bases outside the gene matches. The CDR3 has 16 residues. CDR3: CASSPSGAGLMETQYF. CDR3 bases: TGTGCCAGCAGCCCCTCGGGAGCGGGGCTTATGGAGACCCAGTACTTC. The complete variable domain, with remaining parts taken from reference TRBV5-5 and TRBJ2-5, reads DAGVTQSPTHLIKTRGQQVTLRCSPISGHKSVSWYQQVLGQGPQFIFQYYEKEERGRGNFPDRFSARQFPNYSSELNVNALLLGDSALYLCASSPSGAGLMETQYFGPGTRLLVL.

This sequence joins TRBV7-2 and TRBJ1-6, with D unresolved. CDR1 and CDR2 (germline): SGHTA, FQGNSA. V was clipped by 6 bases and J by 16 bases, with 16 bases between them. This CDR3 contains 12 residues. CDR3 sequence (DNA): TGTGCCAGCAGTCCTTTGGTGGGGATTCTCCACTTT. Translation: CASSPLVGILHF.

This chain links TRBV20-1 with TRBJ2-3, with D maybe TRBD2 (6 bases). CDR3 length equals 15 residues. Trimming took off 6 bases at V and 2 bases at J, with 18 bases between the two ends. Germline V gene data show CDR1 as DFQATT and CDR2 as SNEGSKA (reference sequence). CDR3 sequence reads: CSAPRLDAPTDTQYF. Here the CDR3 DNA reads TGCAGTGCGCCCAGACTAGACGCCCCCACAGATACGCAGTATTTT.

This clonotype was observed at least ten times. The gene calls are TRBV4-3 and TRBJ2-1; 12 bases map to TRBD2. V was pared by 0 bases and J by 9 bases, with 6 bases of the junction left unmatched. Germline V CDR1 and CDR2: LGHNA, YSLEER. The length of the CDR3 is 16 residues. CDR3: CASSQDGASGGAEQFF. The CDR3 coding sequence is TGCGCCAGCAGCCAAGATGGGGCTAGCGGGGGGGCTGAGCAGTTCTTC.